This is a list of T cell receptor beta chains from one sample in a study of identifying expanded T cells in peripheral blood. Clones were read by immunoSEQ multiplex PCR, and TCRdb kept only the in-frame ones, dropping some. The sample yields approximately 120,000 clones, roughly 82% seen once. Material: blood. The receptors originated from a person aged 18 to 70 in good health. Each CDR3 is given with its conserved first and last residue. The order of the fields is clone size, V gene, J gene, D gene, CDR3 DNA, CDR3 protein. A D gene is named only where the DNA matches it firmly. Size values are once, few and many counts, or a class for expanded clones, and some rows have none.

clone size: few
V gene: TRBV19
J gene: TRBJ1-6
D gene: TRBD1
CDR3 DNA: TGTGCCAGTAGTATGTGGACAGGTCATTCACCCCTCCACTTT
CDR3 protein: CASSMWTGHSPLHF

clone size: -
V gene: TRBV18
J gene: TRBJ1-2
D gene: TRBD1
CDR3 DNA: TGTGCCAGCTCACAATCCGGGACAGGGGGAGATGGCTACACCTTC
CDR3 protein: CASSQSGTGGDGYTF

clone size: -
V gene: TRBV11-2
J gene: TRBJ1-2
D gene: TRBD1
CDR3 DNA: TGTGCCAGCAGGACAGGGTATCTGGGCACCTTC
CDR3 protein: CASRTGYLGTF

clone size: few
V gene: TRBV30
J gene: TRBJ1-1
D gene: -
CDR3 DNA: TGTGCCTGGAGAAGTTGGGAGAACACTGAAGCTTTCTTT
CDR3 protein: CAWRSWENTEAFF

clone size: -
V gene: TRBV5-1
J gene: TRBJ2-1
D gene: -
CDR3 DNA: TGCGCCAGCAGCTTGCAGTATGAGCAGTTCTTC
CDR3 protein: CASSLQYEQFF

clone size: once
V gene: TRBV11-3
J gene: TRBJ1-1
D gene: -
CDR3 DNA: TGTGCCAGCAGCCCGAGGGGGGGCACTGAAGCTTTCTTT
CDR3 protein: CASSPRGGTEAFF

clone size: -
V gene: TRBV19
J gene: TRBJ1-5
D gene: -
CDR3 DNA: TGTGCCAGTAGTATAGGACGGGGGGCAAATCAGCCCCAGCATTTT
CDR3 protein: CASSIGRGANQPQHF

clone size: -
V gene: TRBV18
J gene: TRBJ2-6
D gene: -
CDR3 DNA: TGTGCCAGCTCGCCACAGGTCTCTGGGGCCAACGTCCTGACTTTC
CDR3 protein: CASSPQVSGANVLTF

clone size: -
V gene: TRBV4-1
J gene: TRBJ2-7
D gene: -
CDR3 DNA: TGCGCCAGCAGCCAAGGGGACGACTTCAACTACGAGCAGTACTTC
CDR3 protein: CASSQGDDFNYEQYF

clone size: -
V gene: TRBV5-1
J gene: TRBJ2-7
D gene: -
CDR3 DNA: TGCGCCAGCAGGGACAGCTACGAGCAGTACTTC
CDR3 protein: CASRDSYEQYF

clone size: -
V gene: TRBV6-5
J gene: TRBJ2-3
D gene: -
CDR3 DNA: TGTGCCAGCTGTTCGGCATTCCGCACAGATACGCAGTATTTT
CDR3 protein: CASCSAFRTDTQYF

clone size: -
V gene: TRBV5-4
J gene: TRBJ1-2
D gene: -
CDR3 DNA: TGTGCCAGCAGCTCTAGGTACGGCTACACCTTC
CDR3 protein: CASSSRYGYTF

clone size: -
V gene: TRBV25-1
J gene: TRBJ1-2
D gene: -
CDR3 DNA: TGTGCCAGCAGTGAAGAGTTCACCAACTATGGCTACACCTTC
CDR3 protein: CASSEEFTNYGYTF

clone size: -
V gene: TRBV6-6
J gene: TRBJ1-1
D gene: TRBD1
CDR3 DNA: TGTGCCAGCAGTTCTCCGGGACAGGGGTTCACTGAAGCTTTCTTT
CDR3 protein: CASSSPGQGFTEAFF

clone size: -
V gene: TRBV14
J gene: TRBJ2-7
D gene: -
CDR3 DNA: TGTGCCAGCAGCCAACGCGACAATCCCTACGAGCAGTACTTC
CDR3 protein: CASSQRDNPYEQYF

clone size: -
V gene: TRBV30
J gene: TRBJ1-1
D gene: -
CDR3 DNA: TGTGCCTGCAGGACAGCGGGGAACACTGAAGCTTTCTTT
CDR3 protein: CACRTAGNTEAFF

clone size: -
V gene: TRBV9
J gene: TRBJ2-2
D gene: -
CDR3 DNA: TGTGCCAGCAGCCTAAGGCCGGACGGCTCGAACACCGGGGAGCTGTTTTTT
CDR3 protein: CASSLRPDGSNTGELFF